This T cell receptor beta chain was recorded in a study of cytomegalovirus exposure and HLA in healthy donors. From germline, CDR1 is SGHTA and CDR2 FQGNSA. V shed 3 bases and J shed 9 bases, with 15 bases lying between them. The CDR3 is made up of 14 amino acids. 13 Jbeta primers and 60 Vbeta primers were used for the PCR. The table came from immunoSEQ multiplex PCR; TCRdb's copy has only in-frame clones and leaves some out. The sample includes about 18,000 clones, 70% to 80% seen only once; the top ten take 3.7%. This clone was counted between two and nine times. This TCR was sampled from a young man in good health and CMV-seronegative. The specimen was PBMCs. The chain couples TRBV7-2 to TRBJ2-1; D may be TRBD1 (6 bases). CDR3 residues: CASSLGSGAVEQFF. In DNA form, the CDR3 reads TGTGCCAGCAGCTTGGGGTCAGGGGCGGTTGAGCAGTTCTTC.